This T cell receptor beta chain appears in the sequencing data of a study of T cell responses to AZD1222 COVID-19 vaccine. Study background: Pooling was applied to second doses at about 4 or about 12 weeks.

Germline V gene lookup returns CDR1 LGHNA and CDR2 YNFKEQ. This CDR3 contains 16 residues. The V and J ends lost 1 base and 5 bases, in that order; junction bases with no gene match: 9. Data came from immunoSEQ multiplex PCR; TCRdb stores just in-frame clones and leaves some out. The sample lists roughly 140,000 clones, more than 70% occurring once. This sequence was found in an adult in good health. The source material was peripheral blood, sampled on day 0 of AZD1222 vaccination. The V call is TRBV4-2, the J call TRBJ1-1, with TRBD1 matching over 8 bases. CDR3 amino acids: CASSQATRGQSTEAFF. DNA for the CDR3: TGTGCCAGCAGCCAAGCCACCAGGGGGCAGAGTACTGAAGCTTTCTTT.